The 5 T cell receptor beta chains reported below all come from one sample, sequenced in a study of tumor-infiltrating lymphocytes in oesophageal squamous cell carcinoma. TCRdb re-analysed the PCR reads in MiXCR, keeping a single row per CDR3 protein. The sample has 15,000 to 20,000 distinct CDR3 sequences, roughly 40% seen once. The sample taken for sequencing was esophageal tumor tissue. Every receptor here comes from a male donor with esophageal squamous cell carcinoma.

This clonotype came up many times. A junction boundary mismatches the germline segment, possibly from a read error. The chain is built from TRBV5-1 and TRBJ2-1; 7 bases line up with TRBD1. The CDR3 is 14 residues long. The germline V gene encodes CDR1 SGHRS and CDR2 YFSETQ. Here the CDR3 reads CASSLAEKDRERFF. The DNA of the CDR3 is TGCGCCAGCAGCTTGGCGGAAAAAGACAGGGAGCGGTTCTTC.

The V gene is TRBV3-1, the J gene TRBJ2-3; the D is unclear. CDR1 and CDR2 from the germline V gene are LGHDT and YNNKEL (reference sequence). Trimming removed 0 bases from V and 2 bases from J, with 18 bases in between. This CDR3 region has 18 residues. The CDR3 region has the DNA TGTGCCAGCAGCCAAGATTCCGACGTATCGTTCTTCACAGATACGCAGTATTTT. Translation: CASSQDSDVSFFTDTQYF.

The chain recombines TRBV7-2 with TRBJ1-5, with no clear D. This CDR3 region has 14 residues. Germline CDR1 and CDR2: SGHTA and FQGNSA. V gave up 4 bases and J gave up 3 bases, with 10 bases separating them. CDR3 nucleotides: TGTGCCAGCAGCTCCTCGAATAACAATCAGCCCCAGCATTTT. Its protein is CASSSSNNNQPQHF.

The V gene is TRBV7-3, the J gene TRBJ2-5; tentative D call: TRBD2 (5 bases). The end of the DNA fits TRBJ2-3 better, so the J call may be wrong. The CDR3 spans 13 residues. Germline CDR1 and CDR2: SGHTA and FQGTGA. The CDR3 sequence is CASSFVRGDTQYF. The CDR3 DNA is TGTGCCAGCAGCTTCGTCCGAGGGGATACGCAGTATTTT.

By its share, this clonotype is large. The chain carries TRBV7-2 and TRBJ2-1; D is perhaps TRBD1 or TRBD2 (5 bases each). The CDR3 runs to 13 residues. Looked up from germline, CDR1 is SGHTA and CDR2 is FQGNSA. Trimming removed 5 bases from V and 7 bases from J, with 12 bases in between. CDR3 nucleotide sequence: TGTGCCAGCAGCCATACGTGGGGGAATGAGCAGTTCTTC. Translated, it gives CASSHTWGNEQFF.